This T cell receptor beta chain was retrieved from a study of T cells in Graves' hyperthyroidism and ophthalmopathy. The study's findings and limits: Ophthalmopathy and stable hyperthyroidism were separated by a 13 V-J model.

Germline values: CDR1 MNHEY, CDR2 SVGEGT. V was clipped by 2 bases and J by 8 bases; unmatched bases: 7. The CDR3 runs to 15 residues. RNA transcripts served as the template for amplifying TCR beta CDR3 regions. When the TCR CDR3 underwent first-round RT-PCR, the HTBI primer set was used. TCRdb redid the calling of the multiplex PCR reads with MiXCR, one entry per CDR3 protein. The sample contains around 290,000 distinct CDR3 sequences, over 15% of which appear only once. Among ophthalmopathy patients, the Clinical Activity Score reached at least 3, the NOSPECS grade reached at least 4, and duration remained under 3 months. Uncontrolled infection, other autoimmune disease, pregnancy or lactation excluded patients. PBMCs came from about 10 ml fresh peripheral blood. This clonotype was detected many times. Its antigen is undetermined.

The sequence was collected from a woman aged 55 to 70 with Graves' ophthalmopathy. The J gene is TRBJ2-1, the V gene TRBV6-2 or TRBV6-3; the match to TRBD1 covers 9 bases. Specimen: blood. The CDR3 loop is CASSYEQGALDEQFF. The CDR3 DNA is TGTGCCAGCAGTTACGAACAGGGGGCCTTGGATGAGCAGTTCTTC.